Listed below are T cell receptor beta chains from one sample, sequenced in a study of blood T cell repertoires in COVID-19. Sequenced by immunoSEQ multiplex PCR; TCRdb stores in-frame clones only, minus some. The sample contains about 220,000 clones, approximately 82% of which appear only once. Input material: peripheral blood. The receptors were sampled from a man over 45 with active or convalescent COVID-19. CDR3s include the opening cysteine and the closing phenylalanine or tryptophan. The D gene is left open where the match is weak. Clone size is stated in some rows and not others, as once, few, many or a class when expanded.

>NA|TRBV4-1|TRBD1|TRBJ1-1
CASSRIPTEGAANTEAFF
TGCGCCAGCAGCCGCATACCGACGGAGGGGGCGGCGAACACTGAAGCTTTCTTT
>NA|TRBV27|NA|TRBJ2-1
CASSLSDRLYNEQFF
TGTGCCAGCAGTTTATCCGACAGACTCTACAATGAGCAGTTCTTC
>NA|TRBV19|TRBD1|TRBJ1-1
CASRDRGMNTEAFF
TGTGCCAGCCGGGACAGGGGGATGAACACTGAAGCTTTCTTT
>NA|TRBV29-1|NA|TRBJ1-2
CSVERGPDYGYTF
TGCAGCGTTGAGCGGGGTCCGGACTATGGCTACACCTTC
>many|TRBV28|TRBD1|TRBJ1-5
CASSPTGAGQPQHF
TGTGCCAGCAGCCCGACAGGGGCGGGTCAGCCCCAGCATTTT
>NA|TRBV10-3|TRBD1|TRBJ1-2
CAISGTGTGGESIYGYTF
TGTGCCATCAGTGGGACCGGGACAGGGGGCGAAAGCATCTATGGCTACACCTTC
>NA|TRBV10-2|TRBD1|TRBJ1-3
CASLGQGASGNTIYF
TGCGCCAGCTTAGGACAGGGGGCCTCTGGAAACACCATATATTTT
>NA|TRBV14|NA|TRBJ1-1
CASSPYGRGRNTEAFF
TGTGCCAGCAGCCCCTATGGCAGGGGACGGAACACTGAAGCTTTCTTT
>NA|TRBV29-1|NA|TRBJ2-1
CSVARVGNEQFF
TGCAGCGTTGCCAGGGTCGGAAATGAGCAGTTCTTC
>NA|TRBV6-5|NA|TRBJ1-4
CASRELTNEKLFF
TGTGCCAGCAGGGAGTTAACTAATGAAAAACTGTTTTTT
>NA|TRBV28|TRBD1|TRBJ1-5
CASGGTEYSNQPQHF
TGTGCCAGCGGGGGGACAGAGTATAGCAATCAGCCCCAGCATTTT
>NA|TRBV11-2|NA|TRBJ1-2
CATDSGNYGYTF
TGTGCCACGGACTCGGGAAACTATGGCTACACCTTC
>NA|TRBV19|NA|TRBJ1-5
CASSINIVWQSNQPQHF
TGTGCCAGTAGTATAAATATCGTGTGGCAAAGCAATCAGCCCCAGCATTTT
>NA|TRBV7-2|NA|TRBJ2-2
CASSLTYANTGELFF
TGTGCCAGCAGCTTAACCTACGCGAACACCGGGGAGCTGTTTTTT
>once|TRBV14|TRBD2|TRBJ2-1
CASTSGTSVYNEQFF
TGTGCCAGCACCTCCGGGACTAGCGTCTACAATGAGCAGTTCTTC
>NA|TRBV5-6|NA|TRBJ1-6
CASSLGTVSPLHF
TGTGCCAGCAGCTTGGGGACAGTTTCACCCCTCCACTTT
>few|TRBV24-1|NA|TRBJ1-5
CATSDMGHPQHF
TGTGCCACCAGTGATATGGGACATCCCCAGCATTTT
>few|TRBV6-5|TRBD1|TRBJ2-1
CASRRDSNNEQFF
TGTGCCAGCAGACGGGACAGCAACAATGAGCAGTTCTTC
>few|TRBV4-3|TRBD2|TRBJ2-1
CASGTSVSFNEQFF
TGCGCCAGTGGGACTAGCGTCTCCTTCAATGAGCAGTTCTTC
>NA|TRBV11-2|TRBD2|TRBJ2-7
CASTQGTAGDEQYF
TGTGCCAGCACCCAAGGGACCGCGGGAGACGAGCAGTACTTC
>NA|TRBV19|NA|TRBJ2-3
CASSGQGWDTQYF
TGTGCCAGTAGTGGGCAGGGATGGGATACGCAGTATTTT
>NA|TRBV5-6|TRBD2|TRBJ2-7
CASSRGPSGSYEQYF
TGTGCCAGCAGCCGAGGGCCTAGCGGGAGTTACGAGCAGTACTTC
>NA|TRBV30|NA|TRBJ1-2
CAWRASPRGRGSYGYTF
TGTGCCTGGAGGGCCTCCCCACGAGGGAGAGGGAGCTATGGCTACACCTTC
>NA|TRBV2|NA|TRBJ2-3
CASSGNPEASTDTQYF
TGTGCCAGCAGTGGAAACCCCGAAGCTAGCACAGATACGCAGTATTTT
>NA|TRBV28|TRBD1|TRBJ1-6
CASSSRTGRYSPLHF
TGTGCCAGCAGTTCTCGGACAGGGCGATACTCACCCCTCCACTTT
>NA|TRBV7-3|NA|TRBJ1-1
CASSQGSNTEAFF
TGTGCCAGCAGCCAGGGGTCGAACACTGAAGCTTTCTTT
>NA|TRBV3-1/TRBV3-2|TRBD1|TRBJ1-1
CASSHGQGTEAFF
TGTGCCAGCAGCCATGGACAGGGTACTGAAGCTTTCTTT
>NA|TRBV15|NA|TRBJ2-5
CATSRTLQETQYF
TGTGCCACCAGCCGGACTCTCCAAGAGACCCAGTACTTC
>NA|TRBV5-1|TRBD2|TRBJ2-1
CASSWVGLAGGYSYNEQFF
TGCGCCAGCAGCTGGGTGGGACTAGCGGGAGGGTACTCCTACAATGAGCAGTTCTTC
>NA|TRBV6-5|NA|TRBJ2-3
CASSPHRTDTQYF
TGTGCCAGCAGCCCCCATCGGACAGATACGCAGTATTTT
>NA|TRBV5-6|NA|TRBJ2-3
CASSSLTISTDTQYF
TGTGCCAGCAGTTCCTTGACTATAAGCACAGATACGCAGTATTTT
>NA|TRBV6-6|NA|TRBJ2-2
CASRGETTNTGELFF
TGTGCCAGCAGGGGAGAGACAACGAACACCGGGGAGCTGTTTTTT
>NA|TRBV4-3|NA|TRBJ1-2
CASSQDVAQGYQGYGYTF
TGCGCCAGCAGCCAAGACGTGGCACAGGGTTACCAGGGCTATGGCTACACCTTC
>NA|TRBV18|NA|TRBJ2-1
CASSPADTGAYNEQFF
TGTGCCAGCTCACCAGCGGATACCGGTGCCTACAATGAGCAGTTCTTC
>NA|TRBV5-8|NA|TRBJ1-2
CASRNAAKGYGYTF
TGTGCCAGCAGGAACGCGGCGAAGGGGTATGGCTACACCTTC
>NA|TRBV27|TRBD2|TRBJ2-2
CASGSPGTSGGVNTGELFF
TGTGCCAGCGGCTCCCCCGGGACTAGCGGGGGCGTGAACACCGGGGAGCTGTTTTTT
>NA|TRBV7-2|TRBD2|TRBJ2-7
CASSERAGGPYEQYF
TGTGCCAGCAGCGAGCGGGCGGGAGGGCCTTACGAGCAGTACTTC
>NA|TRBV7-3|NA|TRBJ2-2
CASSLGTQEGELFF
TGTGCCAGCAGCTTAGGAACGCAGGAAGGGGAGCTGTTTTTT
>NA|TRBV5-6|TRBD2|TRBJ2-3
CASSSLAGRARADTQYF
TGTGCCAGCAGCTCGTTAGCGGGAAGGGCCCGAGCAGATACGCAGTATTTT
>NA|TRBV2|NA|TRBJ1-4
CASSSARGEKLFF
TGTGCCAGCAGCAGCGCTAGGGGTGAAAAACTGTTTTTT
>NA|TRBV4-1|TRBD1|TRBJ1-2
CASSQGGTANYGYTF
TGCGCCAGCAGCCAAGGAGGGACAGCTAACTATGGCTACACCTTC
>NA|TRBV4-1|TRBD1|TRBJ1-2
CASSQSGTDITNYGYTF
TGCGCCAGCAGCCAATCAGGGACAGATATTACTAACTATGGCTACACCTTC
>NA|TRBV3-1/TRBV3-2|NA|TRBJ1-6
CAWGNDTSSYNSPLHF
TGTGCCTGGGGAAATGACACTAGCTCCTATAATTCACCCCTCCACTTT
>NA|TRBV6-2/TRBV6-3|NA|TRBJ1-1
CASSSVGMNTEAFF
TGTGCCAGCAGTTCTGTCGGGATGAACACTGAAGCTTTCTTT
>once|TRBV5-6|TRBD1|TRBJ2-3
CASSLYSGTGPSTDTQYF
TGTGCCAGCAGCTTATACTCCGGGACAGGCCCTAGCACAGATACGCAGTATTTT
>once|TRBV6-2/TRBV6-3|TRBD1|TRBJ1-5
CASSFDRGRIQPQHF
TGTGCCAGCAGTTTCGACAGGGGGCGGATTCAGCCCCAGCATTTT
>NA|TRBV18|TRBD2|TRBJ2-1
CASSLLLAAHNEQFF
TGTGCCAGCTCACTCCTTCTAGCGGCCCACAATGAGCAGTTCTTC
>few|TRBV7-9|NA|TRBJ2-1
CASSPGQLSSYNEQFF
TGTGCCAGCAGCCCCGGACAGCTGAGCTCCTACAATGAGCAGTTCTTC
>few|TRBV9|TRBD1|TRBJ1-2
CASSVGFGQAYGYTF
TGTGCCAGCAGCGTAGGGTTCGGACAGGCCTATGGCTACACCTTC
>NA|TRBV10-3|TRBD2|TRBJ2-1
CAIMGSGGAAYNEQFF
TGTGCCATCATGGGGAGCGGGGGGGCAGCTTACAATGAGCAGTTCTTC
>NA|TRBV4-3|TRBD1|TRBJ1-4
CASRPTGGLFATNEKLFF
TGCGCCAGCAGGCCAACAGGGGGCCTGTTTGCAACTAATGAAAAACTGTTTTTT
>NA|TRBV6-5|TRBD2|TRBJ2-7
CASSYSPSGKVGEQYF
TGTGCCAGCAGTTACTCCCCTAGCGGGAAGGTTGGCGAGCAGTACTTC